The 21 T cell receptor beta chains reported below all come from one sample, sequenced in a study of Ad26.COV2.S vaccination and SARS-CoV-2 variants. Assay: immunoSEQ multiplex PCR; the TCRdb copy retains only in-frame clones and omits some. The data hold 200,000 to 300,000 clones, with over 75% observed a single time. The sample's treatment: roughly 18 received Ad26.COV2.S at low or high dose, single or two shots; about 5 received placebo; per-sample allocation not given. After the first vaccine or placebo injection, samples were drawn on day 63. Here the sequenced sample was peripheral blood, taken in a trial of Ad26.COV2.S vaccine versus placebo. The receptors derive from a person between 18 and 65 years old who received the Ad26.COV2.S COVID-19 vaccine or a placebo.

The rearrangement links TRBV29-1 to TRBJ2-7; D assignment may be TRBD1 or TRBD2 (5 bases each). Germline V lookup: CDR1 SQVTM, CDR2 ANQGSEA. V shed 4 bases and J shed 6 bases, with 13 bases lying between them. The CDR3 consists of 12 residues. CDR3 DNA: TGCAGCGTTGTGACCCAGGGAGCCGAGCAGTACTTC. Translating gives CSVVTQGAEQYF.

The J gene is TRBJ1-4, the V gene TRBV27; 9 nucleotides align to TRBD1. This CDR3 is 16 amino acids long. V lost 6 bases and J lost 0; bases outside the gene matches: 5. Germline values: CDR1 MNHEY, CDR2 SMNVEV (reference sequence). The CDR3 sequence: CASSRDRATTNEKLFF. CDR3 nucleotide sequence: TGTGCCAGCAGCCGGGACAGGGCTACAACTAATGAAAAACTGTTTTTT.

This clone was seen a handful of times. The gene calls are TRBV19 and TRBJ2-5; D is undetermined. V was pared by 5 bases and J by 5 bases, with 6 bases between. The CDR3 has 11 residues. Germline CDR1 LNHDA, CDR2 SQIVND (reference sequence). CDR3 in amino acids: CASSSEETQYF. The CDR3 nucleotides read TGTGCCAGTAGTTCAGAGGAGACCCAGTACTTC. The variable domain in full, with the rest retrieved from reference TRBV19 and TRBJ2-5, is DGGITQSPKYLFRKEGQNVTLSCEQNLNHDAMYWYRQDPGQGLRLIYYSQIVNDFQKGDIAEGYSVSREKKESFPLTVTSAQKNPTAFYLCASSSEETQYFGPGTRLLVL.

The chain carries TRBV11-3 and TRBJ2-5, with D possibly being TRBD1 (5 bases). V lost 1 base to trimming and J lost 4 bases, with 16 bases between them. Germline V gene data show CDR1 as SGHNT and CDR2 as YENEEA. The CDR3 spans 16 residues. This CDR3 reads CASSLGVGDIGETQYF. CDR3 DNA sequence: TGTGCCAGCAGCTTAGGAGTAGGGGATATCGGAGAGACCCAGTACTTC. Drawing the rest from reference TRBV11-3 and TRBJ2-5, the complete variable domain is EAGVVQSPRYKIIEKKQPVAFWCNPISGHNTLYWYLQNLGQGPELLIRYENEEAVDDSQLPKDRFSAERLKGVDSTLKIQPAELGDSAVYLCASSLGVGDIGETQYFGPGTRLLVL.

The chain joins TRBV6-5 to TRBJ1-6; D not resolved. Germline CDR1 is MNHEY and CDR2 is SVGAGI. The CDR3 loop spans 12 amino acids. With 7 bases removed from V and 8 bases from J, the gap between germline ends came to 9 bases. CDR3 amino acids: CASIDSHSPLHF. In nucleotides, the CDR3 is TGTGCCAGCATCGACTCCCATTCACCCCTCCACTTT.

The chain uses TRBV12-3 or TRBV12-4 and TRBJ2-3, with D uncertain. Trimming removed 4 bases from V and 6 bases from J, with 8 bases in between. The CDR3 is made up of 12 amino acids. CDR3 nucleotide sequence: TGTGCCAGCAGTTCGCATGGGGATACGCAGTATTTT. Amino acid sequence: CASSSHGDTQYF.

The rearrangement joins TRBV19 to TRBJ2-1, with TRBD1 matching over 9 bases. After removal of 7 bases from V and 10 bases from J, the junction contained 14 bases not matched to a gene. CDR3 size: 15 residues. In germline, CDR1 is LNHDA, CDR2 SQIVND (reference sequence). The CDR3 spells CASIGTGRREREQFF. CDR3 DNA sequence: TGTGCCAGTATTGGGACAGGGAGGAGGGAACGGGAGCAGTTCTTC.

V is TRBV7-9 and J is TRBJ1-2, with TRBD1 as a possible D gene (5 bases). There are 13 residues in the CDR3. In germline, CDR1 is SEHNR, CDR2 FQNEAQ (reference sequence). V was pared by 5 bases and J by 5 bases, with 12 bases between. The CDR3 DNA reads TGTGCCAGCAGCCAGGGACGGCGGTATGGCTACACCTTC. It is translated as CASSQGRRYGYTF. Looking up the rest from reference TRBV7-9 and TRBJ1-2 gives the full variable domain: DTGVSQNPRHKITKRGQNVTFRCDPISEHNRLYWYRQTLGQGPEFLTYFQNEAQLEKSRLLSDRFSAERPKGSFSTLEIQRTEQGDSAMYLCASSQGRRYGYTFGSGTRLTVV.

Of note for this clone: The same CDR3 is also encoded by other DNA sequences in this sample. This chain uses TRBV7-2 with TRBJ2-1, with D hard to call. CDR1 and CDR2 from the germline V gene are SGHTA and FQGNSA. CDR3 length: 13 residues. V was pared by 5 bases and J by 0 bases, with 5 bases between. CDR3 residues: CASSGFSYNEQFF. CDR3 DNA: TGTGCCAGCAGCGGGTTCTCCTACAATGAGCAGTTCTTC. Together with reference TRBV7-2 and TRBJ2-1, the CDR3 gives the full variable domain: GAGVSQSPSNKVTEKGKDVELRCDPISGHTALYWYRQSLGQGLEFLIYFQGNSAPDKSGLPSDRFSAERTGGSVSTLTIQRTQQEDSAVYLCASSGFSYNEQFFGPGTRLTVL.

This clone was picked up a small number of times. J is TRBJ1-5 and V is TRBV28, with D unclear. CDR1 is MDHEN, CDR2 SYDVKM, per germline. The length of the CDR3 is 12 residues. The V end was cut by 6 bases, the J end by 4 bases, with 7 bases between. This CDR3 reads CASSEGNQPQHF. The CDR3 nucleotides are TGTGCCAGCAGCGAAGGGAATCAGCCCCAGCATTTT.

The chain is built from TRBV19 and TRBJ1-6, with 9 bases matching TRBD1. V was pared by 5 bases and J by 6 bases, with 5 bases of the junction left unmatched. The CDR3 sequence is 15 residues long. The V gene's germline CDR1 is LNHDA and CDR2 SQIVND (reference sequence). The CDR3 reads CASSLQTGGNSPLHF. In DNA, the CDR3 is TGTGCCAGTAGTCTCCAGACAGGGGGTAATTCACCCCTCCACTTT.

Here the CDR3 DNA reads TGCAGTGCTAGTAAGGGGACCACTGAAGCTTTCTTT. Its translation is CSASKGTTEAFF. The chain recombines TRBV20-1 with TRBJ1-1; possible D gene TRBD1, 5 bases. The germline CDR1 and CDR2 sequences are DFQATT and SNEGSKA (reference sequence). The CDR3 consists of 12 residues. Trimming shortened V by 3 bases and J by 4 bases, and 9 bases separated the two germline ends.

This chain joins TRBV5-1 and TRBJ2-3, with 10 bases fitting TRBD2. This CDR3 contains 17 residues. V was clipped by 0 bases and J by 2 bases; unmatched bases: 6. The V gene's germline CDR1 is SGHRS and CDR2 YFSETQ. CDR3 coding DNA: TGCGCCAGCAGCTTGGATTCTAGCGGGGGACTCACAGATACGCAGTATTTT. Translating gives CASSLDSSGGLTDTQYF.

This sequence joins TRBV30 and TRBJ1-4, with no clear D. Trimming removed 2 bases from V and 4 bases from J, with 17 bases in between. Germline V gene lookup returns CDR1 GTSNPN and CDR2 SVGIG (reference sequence). The CDR3 runs 16 residues. The CDR3 is CAWSLQTINFNEKLFF. The CDR3, as DNA: TGTGCCTGGAGTCTTCAGACGATTAACTTTAATGAAAAACTGTTTTTT.

The chain links TRBV30 to TRBJ1-2, with 7 bases matching TRBD1. J was trimmed by 5 bases and V by 5 bases; bases with no gene match: 14. There are 15 residues in the CDR3. The V gene's germline CDR1 is GTSNPN and CDR2 SVGIG (reference sequence). In DNA, the CDR3 is TGTGCCTGGGCCTCCTCAGGGGGGGGATGGTATGGCTACACCTTC. Its protein is CAWASSGGGWYGYTF.

There are a few counts of this clone. V and J are TRBV6-5 and TRBJ1-2; the match to TRBD1 covers 9 bases. Germline trimming cut 6 bases from V and 6 bases from J; bases unmatched to any gene: 5. This CDR3 comprises 13 residues. Germline assignment: CDR1 MNHEY and CDR2 SVGAGI. CDR3 sequence reads: CASRRDRANGYTF. The CDR3 DNA follows: TGTGCCAGCAGAAGGGACAGGGCGAATGGCTACACCTTC.

The chain has TRBV5-5 and TRBJ2-1; D is tentatively TRBD1 or TRBD2 (5 bases each). The germline V and J ends were trimmed by 4 bases and 9 bases, with 14 bases remaining between them. The CDR3 has 13 amino acids. In germline, CDR1 is SGHKS, CDR2 YYEKEE (reference sequence). In DNA form, the CDR3 reads TGTGCCAGCAGCCTGGGACCGATGTTTGAGCAGTTCTTC. Encoded protein: CASSLGPMFEQFF.

The chain uses TRBV4-1 and TRBJ2-1, with 7 bases aligning to TRBD1. With 4 bases clipped from V and 2 bases from J, the junction kept 5 bases outside the gene matches. CDR3 length equals 15 residues. Germline V gives CDR1 MGHRA, CDR2 YSYEKL. This CDR3 reads CASSPAGTAYNEQFF. The CDR3 DNA follows: TGCGCCAGCAGCCCGGCCGGGACAGCCTACAATGAGCAGTTCTTC.

This chain connects TRBV12-3 or TRBV12-4 to TRBJ1-2, with 9 bases lining up with TRBD1. The junction had 6 bases not matched to a gene; V was cut back by 3 bases and J by 10 bases. This CDR3 is 13 amino acids long. The DNA for the CDR3 is TGTGCCAGCAGTTTTGGGACAGGGACTTACTACACCTTC. Translated: CASSFGTGTYYTF.

The chain is built from TRBV5-6 and TRBJ2-3; tentative D call: TRBD2 (5 bases). The CDR3 consists of 13 residues. Germline-derived CDR1 and CDR2 are SGHDT and YYEEEE. Written as DNA, the CDR3 is TGTGCTCCAGCGAGGAGGAAAGAGGATACGCAGTATTTT. Protein sequence: CAPARRKEDTQYF. Full variable domain (missing parts from reference TRBV5-6 and TRBJ2-3): DAGVTQSPTHLIKTRGQQVTLRCSPKSGHDTVSWYQQALGQGPQFIFQYYEEEERQRGNFPDRFSGHQFPNYSSELNVNALLLGDSALYLCAPARRKEDTQYFGPGTRLTVL.

To note about this clone: A much larger clone lies a single base off, so this may be a read error. V is TRBV6-6 and J is TRBJ1-1; D remains ambiguous. The CDR3 spans 11 residues. V dropped 4 bases and J dropped 5 bases, with 5 bases sitting between them. Germline V gives CDR1 MNHNY, CDR2 SVGAGI (reference sequence). CDR3: CASSLRTEAFF. In nucleotides, the CDR3 is TGTGCCAGCAGTTTACGGACTGAAGCTTTCTTT.